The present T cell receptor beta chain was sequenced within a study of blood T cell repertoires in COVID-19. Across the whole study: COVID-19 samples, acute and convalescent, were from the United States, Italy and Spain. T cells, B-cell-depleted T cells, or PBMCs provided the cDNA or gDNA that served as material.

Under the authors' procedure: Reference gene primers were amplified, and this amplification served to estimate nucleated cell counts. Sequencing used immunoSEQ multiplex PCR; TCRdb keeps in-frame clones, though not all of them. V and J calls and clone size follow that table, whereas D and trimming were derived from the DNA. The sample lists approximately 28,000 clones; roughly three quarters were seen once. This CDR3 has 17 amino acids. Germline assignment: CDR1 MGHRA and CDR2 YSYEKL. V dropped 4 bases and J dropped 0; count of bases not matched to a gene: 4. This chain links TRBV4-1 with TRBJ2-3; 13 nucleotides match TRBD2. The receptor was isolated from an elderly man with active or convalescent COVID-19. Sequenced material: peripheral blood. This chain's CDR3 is CASSRTSGGDSTDTQYF. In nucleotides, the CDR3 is TGCGCCAGCAGCCGGACTAGCGGGGGAGATAGCACAGATACGCAGTATTTT.